This entry describes one T cell receptor (beta chain). Antigen specificity is unknown. The sample originates from a study of OX40 agonist ivuxolimab in advanced cancers. General study points: On average, CD8+ T cells showed a greater number of expanded clones than CD4+.

The V and J ends lost 4 bases and 2 bases, in that order; junction bases with no gene match: 7. Germline V gene sequence: CDR1 LNHDA, CDR2 SQIVND (reference sequence). The CDR3 has 15 amino acids. The data were produced by immunoSEQ multiplex PCR, yet TCRdb's version contains in-frame clones alone and is incomplete. The sample gives 66,000 or so clones, 85% of which show up once; approximately 4.3% is in the top ten. Sequences were derived from CD4+ or CD8+ T cells sorted from blood, sampled in a trial of the OX40 agonist ivuxolimab. The receptor's source is an adult with an advanced solid tumor such as melanoma, head and neck, liver or kidney cancer. V usage is TRBV19 and J usage is TRBJ2-7; 8 bases are a match to TRBD2. The CDR3 sequence is CASSTPGTRTYEQYF. CDR3 in DNA: TGTGCCAGTAGTACCCCCGGGACTAGAACCTACGAGCAGTACTTC.